This T cell receptor beta chain emerged from a study of T-cell memory formation after mild COVID-19. Overall study results and limits: Pre-infection memory contained some responding clones, which suggested that cross-reactive memory had joined.

V was trimmed by 5 bases and J by 2 bases, leaving 19 bases between them. Germline V gene data show CDR1 as MNHEY and CDR2 as SMNVEV (reference sequence). The CDR3 covers 16 residues. On this clonotype: No antigen is known for it.

TCRdb re-derived calls from the 5' RACE reads in MiXCR, one entry per CDR3 protein. The sample includes 250,000 to 400,000 distinct CDR3 sequences, approximately 15% of them seen just once. The receptor was isolated from a man aged 18 to 35 who had mild COVID-19 (a few samples of this study predate the infection). Cell type and time point are not known. Sequencing was done on a sample of PBMCs or a T cell subset sorted from them (not recorded which). The chain recombines TRBV27 with TRBJ2-7; maybe TRBD2 (6 bases). The CDR3 here is CASSGASGVPPYEQYF. In DNA, the CDR3 is TGTGCCAGCAGTGGAGCTTCGGGGGTTCCCCCCTACGAGCAGTACTTC.